The rows below give T cell receptor beta chains drawn from one sample of a study of cytotoxic CD8 clonotypes in ibrutinib-treated CLL. Sequencing was performed with immunoSEQ multiplex PCR; in TCRdb, only in-frame clones are kept and a portion is missing. This repertoire shows about 130,000 clones, over 75% found once; its top ten account for around 2%. The sequenced sample was PBMCs, obtained after 24 months of ibrutinib treatment. The receptor source for this set is a human donor with chronic lymphocytic leukemia. CDR3s include the opening cysteine and the closing phenylalanine or tryptophan. The D gene is left open where the match is weak. Rows give clone size only sometimes, using once, few, many, or a class for an expanded clone.

>.|TRBJ1-2|.|TRBV7-6
CASSSTTGGNGYTF
TGTGCCAGCAGCTCAACAACTGGAGGGAATGGCTACACCTTC
>.|TRBJ2-1|.|TRBV11-2
CASSLATGSHEQFF
TGTGCCAGCAGCTTAGCCACGGGGTCACATGAGCAGTTCTTC
>.|TRBJ1-2|.|TRBV6-4
CASSEDRFSVYCYGYTF
TGTGCCAGCAGTGAAGACAGGTTTTCAGTTTATTGTTATGGCTACACCTTC
>.|TRBJ2-5|.|TRBV5-5
CASSEAHRTQYF
TGTGCCAGCAGCGAGGCCCACCGGACCCAGTACTTC
>.|TRBJ1-4|.|TRBV28
CASRWTGATNEKLFF
TGTGCCAGCAGGTGGACCGGTGCAACTAATGAAAAACTGTTTTTT
>few|TRBJ2-7|TRBD2|TRBV28
CASRGLAGGLREQYF
TGTGCCAGCAGAGGCCTAGCGGGGGGCCTCCGCGAGCAGTACTTC
>.|TRBJ2-3|.|TRBV12-5
CASGPGQGFTDTQYF
TGTGCTAGTGGTCCCGGTCAAGGATTCACAGATACGCAGTATTTT
>.|TRBJ1-5|TRBD1|TRBV28
CASSFLLGQDDQPQHF
TGTGCCAGCAGTTTTCTCCTGGGACAGGACGATCAGCCCCAGCATTTT
>.|TRBJ1-5|TRBD1|TRBV19
CASSILEYPGTGTRSNQPQHF
TGTGCCAGTAGTATCTTAGAATACCCTGGGACAGGGACCAGAAGCAATCAGCCCCAGCATTTT
>once|TRBJ2-1|TRBD1|TRBV28
CASKGGIGNEQFF
TGTGCCAGCAAAGGGGGCATCGGCAATGAGCAGTTCTTC
>.|TRBJ2-1|TRBD2|TRBV9
CASTPKEGGVGHEQFF
TGTGCCAGCACCCCCAAGGAGGGAGGGGTAGGCCATGAGCAGTTCTTC
>once|TRBJ2-5|.|TRBV5-4
CASSSDSRQETQYF
TGTGCCAGCAGCTCGGACAGCCGCCAAGAGACCCAGTACTTC
>.|TRBJ2-3|.|TRBV9
CASSVQYGGLKDTQYF
TGTGCCAGCAGCGTCCAGTACGGGGGGCTTAAAGATACGCAGTATTTT
>few|TRBJ2-6|.|TRBV2
CASSFRARSTSGANVLTF
TGTGCCAGCAGTTTCCGGGCCAGGAGCACCTCTGGGGCCAACGTCCTGACTTTC
>.|TRBJ1-2|TRBD1|TRBV19
CASRGRAYGYTF
TGTGCCAGCAGGGGGCGCGCCTATGGCTACACCTTC
>.|TRBJ2-5|.|TRBV12-5
CASGAGSGSQETQYF
TGTGCTAGTGGGGCGGGTAGCGGATCTCAAGAGACCCAGTACTTC
>.|TRBJ1-5|.|TRBV6-6
CASSYSGRYQPQHF
TGTGCCAGCAGTTACTCAGGCAGATATCAGCCCCAGCATTTT
>.|TRBJ1-1|.|TRBV10-3
CASGTNTEAFF
TGTGCCAGCGGGACGAACACTGAAGCTTTCTTT
>.|TRBJ2-6|.|TRBV7-9
CASSLARVLSGANVLTF
TGTGCCAGCAGCTTAGCTAGGGTGCTCTCCGGGGCCAACGTCCTGACTTTC
>.|TRBJ1-2|TRBD1|TRBV4-1
CASSSGTGVGYTF
TGCGCCAGCAGCTCCGGGACAGGGGTTGGCTACACCTTC
>.|TRBJ1-4|.|TRBV27
CASSFLGVRGEKLFF
TGTGCCAGCAGTTTTTTAGGAGTTAGGGGTGAAAAACTGTTTTTT